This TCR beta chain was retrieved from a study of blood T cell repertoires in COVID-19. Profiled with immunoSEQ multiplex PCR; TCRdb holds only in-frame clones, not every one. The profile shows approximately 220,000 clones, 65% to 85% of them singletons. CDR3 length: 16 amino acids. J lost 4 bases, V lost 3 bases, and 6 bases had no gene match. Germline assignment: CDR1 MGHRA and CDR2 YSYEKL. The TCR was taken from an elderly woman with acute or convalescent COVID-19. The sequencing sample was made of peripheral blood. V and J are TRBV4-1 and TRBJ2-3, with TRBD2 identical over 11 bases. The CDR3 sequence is CASSHPLAGGPDTQYF. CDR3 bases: TGCGCCAGCAGCCACCCTCTAGCGGGAGGTCCAGATACGCAGTATTTT.